This is a list of T cell receptor beta chains from one sample in a study of blood T cell repertoires in COVID-19. The data were produced by immunoSEQ multiplex PCR, yet TCRdb's version contains in-frame clones alone and is incomplete. The sample records about 150,000 clones, over 75% being singletons. Sequenced sample: peripheral blood. These receptors came from a man aged 18 to 29 with COVID-19, enrolled during active disease. The CDR3 runs from the conserved cysteine through the conserved F or W. A D gene is named only where the DNA matches it firmly. Size values are once, few and many counts, or a class for expanded clones, and some rows have none.

DNA	CDR3	J	size	D	V
TGTGCCAGCAGTTACCGTACAGGGGTCCCATACTACGAGCAGTACTTC	CASSYRTGVPYYEQYF	TRBJ2-7	.	TRBD1	TRBV6-5
TGTGCCAGTAGCCCGACAGGGTATAGAGTCTACGAGCAGTACTTC	CASSPTGYRVYEQYF	TRBJ2-7	.	TRBD1	TRBV19
TGTGCCAGCAGCCGAATTACCGTGGCGGGAGAACGGAATGAGCAGTTCTTC	CASSRITVAGERNEQFF	TRBJ2-1	.	TRBD2	TRBV4-2
TGCAGCGTTGTCCCGCGGGCCCAAGAGACCCAGTACTTC	CSVVPRAQETQYF	TRBJ2-5	.	.	TRBV29-1
TGTGCCAGCAGCCCGGACAGGTTGAAGAACTATGGCTACACCTTC	CASSPDRLKNYGYTF	TRBJ1-2	once	TRBD1	TRBV7-2
TGTGCCAGCTCACCACCCGGTCGGGGAGCTGAAGCTTTCTTT	CASSPPGRGAEAFF	TRBJ1-1	.	.	TRBV18
TGCAGCGTTGTTTACGGCAGGGGCCACGAGCAGTACTTC	CSVVYGRGHEQYF	TRBJ2-7	once	.	TRBV29-1
TGTGCCAGCAGCTCGAGTACCTACAATGAGCAGTTCTTC	CASSSSTYNEQFF	TRBJ2-1	.	.	TRBV27
TGTGCCTGGACGCAGGGTGCGGGGGCCAACGTCCTGACTTTC	CAWTQGAGANVLTF	TRBJ2-6	.	.	TRBV30
TGTGCCAGCAGCTTTCGACAGGGGGTCTCCTACAATGAGCAGTTCTTC	CASSFRQGVSYNEQFF	TRBJ2-1	.	TRBD1	TRBV5-5
TGCGCCAGCAGCCAAGCAGGCCTACTAGCGAGAGAGCAGTTCTTC	CASSQAGLLAREQFF	TRBJ2-1	.	TRBD2	TRBV4-3
TGTGCCACCAGTGATTGGACAGGGGGAAAAGAGACCCAGTACTTC	CATSDWTGGKETQYF	TRBJ2-5	.	TRBD1	TRBV24-1
TGCAGCGTTGAGATCCCACAGGGCAGCTACACTGAAGCTTTCTTT	CSVEIPQGSYTEAFF	TRBJ1-1	.	.	TRBV29-1
TGTGCCAGCAGTTCTAACCGGGACCGGGGGGACACTGAAGCTTTCTTT	CASSSNRDRGDTEAFF	TRBJ1-1	.	.	TRBV2
TGCAGCGTTTTGATCGGGAGGGGGGAGACCCAGTACTTC	CSVLIGRGETQYF	TRBJ2-5	once	TRBD2	TRBV29-1
TGCGCCAGCAGCCAAGTAACAAGTTCGGAGACCCAGTACTTC	CASSQVTSSETQYF	TRBJ2-5	.	.	TRBV4-3
TGTGCCAGCAGTTCCACGGGAGGGGTGGCTGAAGCTTTCTTT	CASSSTGGVAEAFF	TRBJ1-1	.	.	TRBV6-5
TGTGCCAGCAGCCAGGCCGGGACAGGCCACTACGAGCAGTACTTC	CASSQAGTGHYEQYF	TRBJ2-7	.	TRBD1	TRBV4-2
TGTGCCAGCAGTTTAACCGGACAGGGGAGGTATGGCTACACCTTC	CASSLTGQGRYGYTF	TRBJ1-2	.	TRBD1	TRBV28
TGTGCCAGCAACCCAGGCTCCTACGAGCAGTACTTC	CASNPGSYEQYF	TRBJ2-7	few	.	TRBV2
TGTGCCAGCAGCCACCGGGACAGGGCATACAATGAGCAGTTCTTC	CASSHRDRAYNEQFF	TRBJ2-1	.	TRBD1	TRBV7-9
TGTGCCAGCAGCCTCGGACAGTACCAAGAGACCCAGTACTTC	CASSLGQYQETQYF	TRBJ2-5	.	.	TRBV7-8
TGTGCCAGCAGCCCAGGGGAAACTGAAGCTTTCTTT	CASSPGETEAFF	TRBJ1-1	once	.	TRBV3-1/TRBV3-2
TGTGCCAGCAGTCCCGGGACAGGGTTCTACGAGCAGTACTTC	CASSPGTGFYEQYF	TRBJ2-7	.	TRBD1	TRBV27
TGTGCTAGCAGCTTACAGGGATGGACCGGGGAGCTGTTTTTT	CASSLQGWTGELFF	TRBJ2-2	.	.	TRBV7-7
TGTGCCAGCAGCTTAGACCGAGCGATAGGCTACGAGCAGTACTTC	CASSLDRAIGYEQYF	TRBJ2-7	once	.	TRBV11-2
TGTGCCAGCAGATTGACCGGGACAGACCCAGATACGCAGTATTTT	CASRLTGTDPDTQYF	TRBJ2-3	.	TRBD1	TRBV6-5
TGTGCCAGCAGTCTCCAGGGTAACCCAGGGGAAAAACTGTTTTTT	CASSLQGNPGEKLFF	TRBJ1-4	.	.	TRBV27
TGTGCCAGCAGCCAAGTGGGTCGCGGCTACGAGCAGTACTTC	CASSQVGRGYEQYF	TRBJ2-7	few	.	TRBV3-1/TRBV3-2
TGTGCCAGCAGGTACCGACAGTACAATGAGCAGTTCTTC	CASRYRQYNEQFF	TRBJ2-1	.	.	TRBV12-3/TRBV12-4
TGCGCCAGCAGCTCGCAAGCCGGGTCTAGCGGCGAGCAGTACTTC	CASSSQAGSSGEQYF	TRBJ2-7	.	TRBD2	TRBV5-1
TGCGCCAGCAGCTTGAGTCGGCAGGGATACGAGCAGTACTTC	CASSLSRQGYEQYF	TRBJ2-7	.	.	TRBV5-1
TGTGCCAGCAGCCCCGACAGGGTCAGCAATCAGCCCCAGCATTTT	CASSPDRVSNQPQHF	TRBJ1-5	.	TRBD1	TRBV28
TGCGCCAGCAGCCCGGGGACAGGTCACACAGATACGCAGTATTTT	CASSPGTGHTDTQYF	TRBJ2-3	.	TRBD1	TRBV4-3
TGTGCCAGTATATCGGGAGGGGAGGCGCACACTGAAGCTTTCTTT	CASISGGEAHTEAFF	TRBJ1-1	.	.	TRBV19
TGTGCCAGCACTGGAGAGGGACAGGACACCGGGGAGCTGTTTTTT	CASTGEGQDTGELFF	TRBJ2-2	.	TRBD1	TRBV27
TGTGCCAGCAGCGACTGGGACAGGGTTATCCACGAGCAGTACTTC	CASSDWDRVIHEQYF	TRBJ2-7	.	TRBD1	TRBV7-9
TGTGCCAGCAGCCTCACAGGGAGCAGCGAGGATGAGCAGTTCTTC	CASSLTGSSEDEQFF	TRBJ2-1	.	.	TRBV7-2
TGTGCCTGGAAGGAGAGCTCCTATAATTCACCCCTCCACTTT	CAWKESSYNSPLHF	TRBJ1-6	.	.	TRBV30
TGTGCCACCAGCAGAGATCACGGACAAGCTAACTATGGCTACACCTTC	CATSRDHGQANYGYTF	TRBJ1-2	.	.	TRBV15
TGTGCCAGCAGTTACTCGAGAGGAAGCAATCAGCCCCAGCATTTT	CASSYSRGSNQPQHF	TRBJ1-5	.	.	TRBV6-6
TGCGCCAGCAGCCAAGATCCGGACAGGGGGTCCGGGGGCAAAAACATTCAGTACTTC	CASSQDPDRGSGGKNIQYF	TRBJ2-4	.	TRBD1	TRBV4-3
TGTGCCAGCAGCCAAGACCGCCGGTTTAGCTCTGGAAACACCATATATTTT	CASSQDRRFSSGNTIYF	TRBJ1-3	few	.	TRBV4-2
TGTGCCAGCAGCGTGGGGAGCTCCTACGAGCAGTACTTC	CASSVGSSYEQYF	TRBJ2-7	.	.	TRBV5-6
TGTGCCACCCGTCGGACAGTCGGTGTGGGGGAGCCCCTCCACTTT	CATRRTVGVGEPLHF	TRBJ1-6	.	.	TRBV27
TGCGCCAGCAGCCGACTAGCGGGAGGGATAAACACAGATACGCAGTATTTT	CASSRLAGGINTDTQYF	TRBJ2-3	.	TRBD2	TRBV4-1
TGTGCCAGTAATTCCCCGACAGGGGACACCGGGGAGCTGTTTTTT	CASNSPTGDTGELFF	TRBJ2-2	once	TRBD1	TRBV19
TGTGCCAGGACTGGGATAGGGACAGGGTCGGGGTATAGCAATCAGCCCCAGCATTTT	CARTGIGTGSGYSNQPQHF	TRBJ1-5	.	TRBD1	TRBV28
TGCGCCAGCAGCTTGGCCGGGGAGACCCAGTACTTC	CASSLAGETQYF	TRBJ2-5	.	.	TRBV5-1
TGTGCCAGCAGTTACAAGTTGGGGCGGGAGGGCCAGAGCAATGAGCAGTTCTTC	CASSYKLGREGQSNEQFF	TRBJ2-1	.	TRBD2	TRBV6-2/TRBV6-3
TGTGCCAGCAGTTACTCCCGTCCCGGGGAGCTGTTTTTT	CASSYSRPGELFF	TRBJ2-2	once	.	TRBV6-6
TGCGCCAGCAGCCAAGCCCGGACAGGGGGGATTGAAGCTTTCTTT	CASSQARTGGIEAFF	TRBJ1-1	many	TRBD1	TRBV4-3
TGTGCCAGCACCCTCCCGGGACAGAGATACGAGCAGTACTTC	CASTLPGQRYEQYF	TRBJ2-7	.	TRBD1	TRBV5-5
TGTGCCACGGGAGGAGGAGGAACAGATACGCAGTATTTT	CATGGGGTDTQYF	TRBJ2-3	.	.	TRBV24-1
TGCGCCAGCAGCTCCACAGGGGACATCTCCTACGAGCAGTACTTC	CASSSTGDISYEQYF	TRBJ2-7	.	TRBD1	TRBV5-1
TGTGCCAGCAGTTACAGCGACAGGATCTCCTACAATGAGCAGTTCTTC	CASSYSDRISYNEQFF	TRBJ2-1	.	.	TRBV6-5
TGTGCCACCTGGGGGACTCCAAACAATGAGCAGTTCTTC	CATWGTPNNEQFF	TRBJ2-1	.	.	TRBV6-5
TGTGCCAGCAGCCCGGGGGGGCCCTACTATGGCTACACCTTC	CASSPGGPYYGYTF	TRBJ1-2	.	.	TRBV28
TGTGCCAGTAGTGAGTACAATGAGCAGTTCTTC	CASSEYNEQFF	TRBJ2-1	.	.	TRBV19